Below, 13 T cell receptor beta chains from the same sample are listed, as sequenced in a study of OX40 agonist ivuxolimab in advanced cancers. Profiling relied on immunoSEQ multiplex PCR, and the TCRdb table lists in-frame clones only, not all of them. The table has about 35,000 clones, around 73% seen once. Sequenced material: CD4+ or CD8+ T cells sorted from blood, taken in a trial of the OX40 agonist ivuxolimab. These receptors were taken from an adult with an advanced solid tumor such as melanoma, head and neck, liver or kidney cancer.

The chain carries TRBV29-1 and TRBJ2-6; no definite D call. This CDR3 comprises 15 residues. Germline V gives CDR1 SQVTM, CDR2 ANQGSEA. With 4 bases removed from V and 0 bases from J, the gap between germline ends came to 10 bases. The CDR3 DNA reads as TGCAGCGTTGGACCACAGATCTCTGGGGCCAACGTCCTGACTTTC. Its protein is CSVGPQISGANVLTF. Full variable domain (outside the CDR3, taken from reference TRBV29-1 and TRBJ2-6): SAVISQKPSRDICQRGTSLTIQCQVDSQVTMMFWYRQQPGQSLTLIATANQGSEATYESGFVIDKFPISRPNLTFSTLTVSNMSPEDSSIYLCSVGPQISGANVLTFGAGSRLTVL.

This chain connects TRBV9 to TRBJ2-3, with 7 bases fitting TRBD2. The germline CDR1 and CDR2 sequences are SGDLS and YYNGEE. This CDR3 has 16 residues. Losses at the gene ends were 2 bases for V and 0 bases for J; bases not matched to a gene: 6. CDR3: CASSVEAGSSTDTQYF. The CDR3 DNA reads as TGTGCCAGCAGCGTGGAAGCGGGGAGTAGCACAGATACGCAGTATTTT.

The CDR3 sequence is CASSYRTGGVYEQYF. DNA of the CDR3: TGTGCCAGCAGCTATAGGACAGGGGGAGTTTACGAGCAGTACTTC. This chain joins TRBV7-6 and TRBJ2-7; TRBD1 agrees at 10 bases. Germline V gene data show CDR1 as SGHVS and CDR2 as FNYEAQ. Germline trimming cut 4 bases from V and 4 bases from J; bases unmatched to any gene: 7. This CDR3 has 15 residues.

V is TRBV5-6 and J is TRBJ1-1; 12 nucleotides line up with TRBD1. The trim removed 4 bases at V and 4 bases at J, leaving 11 bases unmatched. There are 17 residues in the CDR3. From germline, CDR1 is SGHDT and CDR2 YYEEEE. The CDR3 reads CASSRPGQGAKSTEAFF. Here the CDR3 DNA reads TGTGCCAGCAGCCGACCGGGACAGGGGGCGAAGAGCACTGAAGCTTTCTTT.

The chain combines TRBV5-3 with TRBJ2-1; D is unresolved. TRBV5-3 is classed as an ORF, of uncertain function. The CDR3 has 11 amino acids. With 1 base removed from V and 8 bases from J, the gap between germline ends came to 4 bases. As DNA, the CDR3 is TGTGCCAGAAGCTTGCGGGATGAGCAGTTCTTC. Translated: CARSLRDEQFF.

The V gene is TRBV7-9, the J gene TRBJ1-1; D remains unclear. Trimming removed 3 bases at V and 1 base at J, with 6 bases between. The CDR3 covers 13 residues. Germline V gives CDR1 SEHNR, CDR2 FQNEAQ (reference sequence). CDR3 coding DNA: TGTGCCAGCAGCTTGGAGGCGAACACTGAAGCTTTCTTT. Protein sequence: CASSLEANTEAFF. Using reference TRBV7-9 and TRBJ1-1 for the parts outside the CDR3, the full variable domain is DTGVSQNPRHKITKRGQNVTFRCDPISEHNRLYWYRQTLGQGPEFLTYFQNEAQLEKSRLLSDRFSAERPKGSFSTLEIQRTEQGDSAMYLCASSLEANTEAFFGQGTRLTVV.

This clone was found a few times. This chain connects TRBV30 to TRBJ1-6, with D perhaps TRBD1 (6 bases). The V gene's germline CDR1 is GTSNPN and CDR2 SVGIG (reference sequence). The V and J ends lost 1 base and 7 bases respectively, with 14 bases between them. The CDR3 has 15 residues. CDR3 DNA sequence: TGTGCCTGGAGTGAGGTGGGGGCGAGCAATTCACCCCTCCACTTT. Translation: CAWSEVGASNSPLHF.

J is TRBJ2-7 and V is TRBV6-1, with D perhaps given as TRBD1 or TRBD2 (5 bases each). Trimming pared 5 bases from V and 2 bases from J, leaving 10 bases between. The CDR3 runs to 13 residues. Germline CDR1 and CDR2: MNHNS and SASEGT. The CDR3 loop is CASSRDATYEQYF. CDR3 DNA: TGTGCCAGCAGTCGGGACGCGACCTACGAGCAGTACTTC.

V usage is TRBV5-6 and J usage is TRBJ1-3, with 7 bases matching TRBD1. The J segment lost 6 bases and the V segment lost 3 bases, leaving 6 bases of the junction unmatched. The CDR3 consists of 14 residues. The germline V gene encodes CDR1 SGHDT and CDR2 YYEEEE. CDR3 sequence reads: CASSWGTELNTIYF. The CDR3 DNA is TGTGCCAGCAGCTGGGGGACAGAACTAAACACCATATATTTT.

The V call is TRBV6-6, the J call TRBJ2-5; no reliable D call. V was cut by 7 bases and J by 1 base, with 7 bases left in between. CDR3 length: 12 amino acids. Germline lookup yields CDR1 MNHNY and CDR2 SVGAGI (reference sequence). CDR3 DNA sequence: TGTGCCAGCATTTCCCCCCAAGAGACCCAGTACTTC. This gives the protein CASISPQETQYF.

The chain links TRBV7-6 to TRBJ2-3, with a possible D match to TRBD1 (6 bases). Trimming stripped 5 bases from V and 1 base from J, with 10 bases between. The CDR3 totals 14 residues. The germline V gene encodes CDR1 SGHVS and CDR2 FNYEAQ. The CDR3 here is CASSPDSRTDTQYF. Written as DNA, the CDR3 is TGTGCCAGCAGCCCGGACAGCCGCACAGATACGCAGTATTTT.

The gene calls are TRBV9 and TRBJ2-7; tentatively, D is TRBD2 (5 bases). The CDR3 runs 13 residues. Trimming left V 4 bases short and J 7 bases short, with 15 bases between. Looked up from germline, CDR1 is SGDLS and CDR2 is YYNGEE. CDR3 sequence (DNA): TGTGCCAGCAGCCCGCCCGGGCCGGGAGAGCAGTACTTC. Encoded protein: CASSPPGPGEQYF.

This clone has only a few counts. J is TRBJ1-1 and V is TRBV6-5; D remains unclear. CDR1 MNHEY and CDR2 SVGAGI come from the germline V gene. CDR3 length: 14 residues. The V gene lost 5 bases and the J gene lost 4 bases, with 14 bases spanning the gap. CDR3 sequence reads: CASSARGRGTEAFF. Written as DNA, the CDR3 is TGTGCCAGCAGTGCGCGAGGGAGAGGCACTGAAGCTTTCTTT.